This T cell receptor beta chain was sequenced during a study of cytomegalovirus exposure and HLA in healthy donors. Comment on this clone: Its antigen is unknown.

This PCR relied on a set of 60 Vbeta primers and 13 Jbeta primers. The method was immunoSEQ multiplex PCR; TCRdb's version includes in-frame clones alone and lacks a portion of them. This table holds approximately 160,000 clones, roughly 80% found once. Germline V gene data show CDR1 as KGHSH and CDR2 as LQKENI. Trimming removed 6 bases from V and 6 bases from J; junction bases left unmatched: 5. The CDR3 spans 14 residues. Overall study results and limits: Later on, an analysis found that several of the most significant clusters appeared to be linked to common viral pathogens, which included parvovirus B19.

The specimen was PBMCs. This receptor was obtained from a human donor in good health. The rearrangement links TRBV18 to TRBJ2-1, with 10 nucleotides matching TRBD1. CDR3 DNA sequence: TGTGCCAGCTCCCCCGGGACAGGGGTCAATGAGCAGTTCTTC. It yields the protein CASSPGTGVNEQFF. The full variable domain, rest sourced from reference TRBV18 and TRBJ2-1, is NAGVMQNPRHLVRRRGQEARLRCSPMKGHSHVYWYRQLPEEGLKFMVYLQKENIIDESGMPKERFSAEFPKEGPSILRIQQVVRGDSAAYFCASSPGTGVNEQFFGPGTRLTVL.